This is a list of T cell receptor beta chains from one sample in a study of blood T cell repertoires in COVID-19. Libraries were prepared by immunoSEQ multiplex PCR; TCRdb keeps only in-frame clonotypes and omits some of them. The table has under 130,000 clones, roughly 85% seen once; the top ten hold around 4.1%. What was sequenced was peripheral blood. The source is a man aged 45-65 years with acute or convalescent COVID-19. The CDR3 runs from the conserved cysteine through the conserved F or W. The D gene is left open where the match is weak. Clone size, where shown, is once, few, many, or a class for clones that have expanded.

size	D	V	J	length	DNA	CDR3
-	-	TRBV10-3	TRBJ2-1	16	TGTGCCATCAGTGGGCGACAGGATAGCTCCTACAATGAGCAGTTCTTC	CAISGRQDSSYNEQFF
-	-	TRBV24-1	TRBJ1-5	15	TGTGCCACCACTAGACTACGACATAGCAATCAGCCCCAGCATTTT	CATTRLRHSNQPQHF
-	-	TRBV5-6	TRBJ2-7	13	TGTGCCAGCAGCTTGACTTCACCCTACGAGCAGTACTTC	CASSLTSPYEQYF
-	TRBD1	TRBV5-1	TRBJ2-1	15	TGCGCCAGCGGGTCGGGACAGAGCTCCTACAATGAGCAGTTCTTC	CASGSGQSSYNEQFF
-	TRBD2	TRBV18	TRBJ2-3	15	TGTGCCAGCTCACAACTAGCGGGAGCCACAGATACGCAGTATTTT	CASSQLAGATDTQYF
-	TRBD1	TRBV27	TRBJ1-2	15	TGTGCCAGCAGTGCGTCCGGGACAGGGGGCGCGGGCTACACCTTC	CASSASGTGGAGYTF
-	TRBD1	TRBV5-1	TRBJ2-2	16	TGCGCCAGCAGCCCCGGGACAGGGTATGAGTCCGGGGAGCTGTTTTTT	CASSPGTGYESGELFF
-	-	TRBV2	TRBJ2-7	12	TGTGCCAGCAGTGACCAGGGATACGAGCAGTACTTC	CASSDQGYEQYF
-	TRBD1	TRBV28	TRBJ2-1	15	TGTGCCAGCAGTTTATGGGGACAGGGGGCCAATGAGCAGTTCTTC	CASSLWGQGANEQFF
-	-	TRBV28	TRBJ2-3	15	TGTGCCAGCAGCCCGCCTAGCGATAGCACAGATACGCAGTATTTT	CASSPPSDSTDTQYF
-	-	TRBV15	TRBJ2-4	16	TGTGCCACCAGCAGAGATATCGGGGGAGACAAAAACATTCAGTACTTC	CATSRDIGGDKNIQYF
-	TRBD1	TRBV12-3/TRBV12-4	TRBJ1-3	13	TGTGCCAGCACCGGGACAGCCGGAAACACCATATATTTT	CASTGTAGNTIYF
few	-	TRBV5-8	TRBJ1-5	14	TGTGCCAGCAGCTTGGTCGGTTCGGAGCAGCCCCAGCATTTT	CASSLVGSEQPQHF
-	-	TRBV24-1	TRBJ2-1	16	TGTGCCACCAGTGATTTTGGTCAGGGCTCGGGCAATGAGCAGTTCTTC	CATSDFGQGSGNEQFF
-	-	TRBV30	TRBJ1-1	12	TGTGCCTGGAGTGACTCATACACTGAAGCTTTCTTT	CAWSDSYTEAFF
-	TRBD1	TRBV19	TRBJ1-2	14	TGTGCCAGCTCTCGGGACAGGCCTAACTATGGCTACACCTTC	CASSRDRPNYGYTF
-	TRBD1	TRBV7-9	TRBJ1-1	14	TGTGCCAGCAGCTTGGGACAGGGGAACACTGAAGCTTTCTTT	CASSLGQGNTEAFF
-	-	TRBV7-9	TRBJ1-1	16	TGTGCCAGCAGCTGGGGGGTGGTTAGCGGGAACACTGAAGCTTTCTTT	CASSWGVVSGNTEAFF
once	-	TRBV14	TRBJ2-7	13	TGTGCCAGCAGCCTAATACAATACTACGAGCAGTACTTC	CASSLIQYYEQYF
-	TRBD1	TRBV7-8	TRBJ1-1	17	TGTGCCAGCAGCTTTTCGCAGCAGGGGGCGATCTGGACTGAAGCTTTCTTT	CASSFSQQGAIWTEAFF
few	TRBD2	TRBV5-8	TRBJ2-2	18	TGTGCCAGCAGCCACCGACTAGCGGTGAACTCGAACACCGGGGAGCTGTTTTTT	CASSHRLAVNSNTGELFF
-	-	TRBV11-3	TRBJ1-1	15	TGTGCCAGCAGCTTAGACCACGGAGGGAACACTGAAGCTTTCTTT	CASSLDHGGNTEAFF
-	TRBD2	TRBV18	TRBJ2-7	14	TGTGCCAGCTCACCGGGACTAAGTTCCTACGAGCAGTACTTC	CASSPGLSSYEQYF
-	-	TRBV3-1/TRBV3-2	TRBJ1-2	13	TGTGCCAGCAGCCCCAGGGTGCGCTATGGCTACACCTTC	CASSPRVRYGYTF
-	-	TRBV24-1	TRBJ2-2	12	TGTGCCACCGGCTCGTCTACCGGGGAGCTGTTTTTT	CATGSSTGELFF
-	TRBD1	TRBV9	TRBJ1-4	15	TGTGCCAGCAGCACGACAGGGGGGCGTAATGAAAAACTGTTTTTT	CASSTTGGRNEKLFF
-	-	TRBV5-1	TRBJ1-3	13	TGCGCCAGCAGCGGAGGGGCGGCAAACACCATATATTTT	CASSGGAANTIYF
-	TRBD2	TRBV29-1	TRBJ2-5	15	TGCAGCGTTGCTAAGTGGACTAGCGGGGAAGAGACCCAGTACTTC	CSVAKWTSGEETQYF
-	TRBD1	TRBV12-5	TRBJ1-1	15	TGTGCTAGTGGTTTGGTCCGGGGACAGGGGCTTTATGCTTTCTTT	CASGLVRGQGLYAFF
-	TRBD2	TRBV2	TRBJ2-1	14	TGTGCCACTATAAGTACTAGCGCCGACAATGAGCAGTTCTTC	CATISTSADNEQFF
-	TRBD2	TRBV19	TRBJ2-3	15	TGTGCCAGTAGTTTCCTAGCGGGATCCACAGATACGCAGTATTTT	CASSFLAGSTDTQYF
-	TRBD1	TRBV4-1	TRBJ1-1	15	TGCGCCAGCAGCCAAAAGACAGGGGGGTACACTGAAGCTTTCTTT	CASSQKTGGYTEAFF
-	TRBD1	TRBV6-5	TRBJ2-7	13	TGTGCCAGCAGGCCGGGACAGGGTGTCGAGCAGTACTTC	CASRPGQGVEQYF
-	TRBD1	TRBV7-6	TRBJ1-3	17	TGTGCCAGCAGCTTAGAGGGACAGGGTATATTTGGAAACACCATATATTTT	CASSLEGQGIFGNTIYF